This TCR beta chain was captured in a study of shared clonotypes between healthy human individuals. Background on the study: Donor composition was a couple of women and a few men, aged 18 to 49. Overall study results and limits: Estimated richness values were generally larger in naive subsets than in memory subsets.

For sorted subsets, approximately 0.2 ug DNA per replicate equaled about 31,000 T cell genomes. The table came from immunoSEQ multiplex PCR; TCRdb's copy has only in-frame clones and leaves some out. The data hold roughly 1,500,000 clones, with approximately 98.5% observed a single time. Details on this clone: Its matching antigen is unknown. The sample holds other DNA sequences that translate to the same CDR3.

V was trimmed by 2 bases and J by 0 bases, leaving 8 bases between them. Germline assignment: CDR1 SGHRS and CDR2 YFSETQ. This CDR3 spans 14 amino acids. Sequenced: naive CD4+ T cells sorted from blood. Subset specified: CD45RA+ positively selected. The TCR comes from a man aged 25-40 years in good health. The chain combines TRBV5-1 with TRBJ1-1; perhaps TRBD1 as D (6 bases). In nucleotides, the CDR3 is TGCGCCAGCAGCTTACAGGGTATGAACACTGAAGCTTTCTTT. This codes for CASSLQGMNTEAFF.